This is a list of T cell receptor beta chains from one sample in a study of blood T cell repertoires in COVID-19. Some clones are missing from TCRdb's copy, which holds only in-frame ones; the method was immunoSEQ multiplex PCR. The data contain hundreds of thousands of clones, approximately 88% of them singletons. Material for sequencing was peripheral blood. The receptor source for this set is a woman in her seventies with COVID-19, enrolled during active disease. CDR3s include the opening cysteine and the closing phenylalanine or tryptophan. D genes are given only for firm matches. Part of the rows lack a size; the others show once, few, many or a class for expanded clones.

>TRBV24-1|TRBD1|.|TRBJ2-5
CATSITGTGKETQYF
TGTGCCACCAGTATCACCGGGACAGGGAAAGAGACCCAGTACTTC
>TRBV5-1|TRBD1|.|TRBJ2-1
CASSLEGQGSEQFF
TGCGCCAGCAGCTTGGAAGGACAGGGAAGTGAGCAGTTCTTC
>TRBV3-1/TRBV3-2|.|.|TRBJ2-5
CASSQAGSGQETQYF
TGTGCCAGCAGCCAAGCGGGTTCTGGCCAAGAGACCCAGTACTTC
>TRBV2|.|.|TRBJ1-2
CASSVGQNGYTF
TGTGCCAGCAGTGTTGGGCAGAATGGCTACACCTTC
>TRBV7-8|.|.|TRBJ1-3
CASSLAGAGGNTIYF
TGTGCCAGCAGCTTAGCGGGGGCCGGGGGAAACACCATATATTTT
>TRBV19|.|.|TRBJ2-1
CASSIVGVNEQFF
TGTGCCAGTAGTATAGTAGGGGTAAATGAGCAGTTCTTC
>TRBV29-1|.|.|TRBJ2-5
CSVRQGRGETQYF
TGCAGCGTCAGACAGGGGAGGGGGGAGACCCAGTACTTC
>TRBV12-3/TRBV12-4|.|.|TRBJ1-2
CASSLQGFSYTF
TGTGCCAGCAGCCTACAGGGTTTTAGCTACACCTTC
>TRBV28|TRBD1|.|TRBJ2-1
CASNQYRGAVSYNEQFF
TGTGCCAGCAACCAATACAGGGGCGCCGTTTCCTACAATGAGCAGTTCTTC
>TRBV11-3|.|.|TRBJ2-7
CASSLAVNYEQYF
TGTGCCAGCAGCTTAGCAGTTAACTACGAGCAGTACTTC
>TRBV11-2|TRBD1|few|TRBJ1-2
CASSLNRGTNYGYTF
TGTGCCAGCAGCCTAAACAGGGGGACTAACTATGGCTACACCTTC